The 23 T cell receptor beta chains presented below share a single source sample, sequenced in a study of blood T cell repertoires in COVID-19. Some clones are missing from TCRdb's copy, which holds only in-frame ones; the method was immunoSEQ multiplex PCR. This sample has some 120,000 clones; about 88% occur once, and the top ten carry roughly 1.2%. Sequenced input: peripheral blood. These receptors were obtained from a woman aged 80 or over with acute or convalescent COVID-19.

CDR3 coding DNA: TGTGCCAGCAGACTCACAGGGTCGAACACTGAAGCTTTCTTT. Protein: CASRLTGSNTEAFF. The J gene is TRBJ1-1, the V gene TRBV6-5; D perhaps matches TRBD1 (6 bases). Germline V gene sequence: CDR1 MNHEY, CDR2 SVGAGI. There are 14 residues in the CDR3. Trimming took 6 bases from V and 1 from J, leaving 12 bases between them.

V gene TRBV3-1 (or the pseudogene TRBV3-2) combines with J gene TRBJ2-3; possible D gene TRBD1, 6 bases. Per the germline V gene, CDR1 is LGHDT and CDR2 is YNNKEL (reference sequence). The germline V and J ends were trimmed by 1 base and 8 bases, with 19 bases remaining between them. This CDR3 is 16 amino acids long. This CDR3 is CASSQASPASQGTQYF. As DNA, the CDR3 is TGTGCCAGCAGCCAAGCCTCTCCGGCCTCACAGGGTACGCAGTATTTT.

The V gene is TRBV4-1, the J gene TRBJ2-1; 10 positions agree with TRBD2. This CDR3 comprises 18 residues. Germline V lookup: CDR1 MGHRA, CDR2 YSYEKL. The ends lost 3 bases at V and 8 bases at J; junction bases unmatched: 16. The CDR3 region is CASSQDEIPGTSVYEQFF. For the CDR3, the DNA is TGCGCCAGCAGCCAGGATGAAATTCCCGGGACTAGCGTCTATGAGCAGTTCTTC.

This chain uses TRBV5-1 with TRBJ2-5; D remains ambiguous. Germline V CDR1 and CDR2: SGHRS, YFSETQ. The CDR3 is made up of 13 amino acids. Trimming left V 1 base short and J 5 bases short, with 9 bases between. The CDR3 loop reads CASSLFRGETQYF. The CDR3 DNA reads TGCGCCAGCAGCTTGTTTCGCGGTGAGACCCAGTACTTC.

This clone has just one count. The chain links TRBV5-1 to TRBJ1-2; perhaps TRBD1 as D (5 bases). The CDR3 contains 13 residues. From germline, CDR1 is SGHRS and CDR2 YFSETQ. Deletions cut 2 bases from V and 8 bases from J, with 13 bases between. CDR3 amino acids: CASSLRQGGGYTF. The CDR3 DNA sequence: TGCGCCAGCAGCTTAAGGCAGGGAGGCGGCTACACCTTC.

The CDR3 loop is CASSPGTSSEQYF. The CDR3 nucleotides read TGTGCCAGCAGCCCGGGGACTAGCTCCGAGCAGTACTTC. This chain connects TRBV5-4 to TRBJ2-7; 9 nucleotides line up with TRBD2. This CDR3 has 13 residues. The junction had 5 bases not matched to a gene; V was cut back by 4 bases and J by 6 bases. Germline CDR1 reads SGHNT; CDR2 reads YYREEE (reference sequence).

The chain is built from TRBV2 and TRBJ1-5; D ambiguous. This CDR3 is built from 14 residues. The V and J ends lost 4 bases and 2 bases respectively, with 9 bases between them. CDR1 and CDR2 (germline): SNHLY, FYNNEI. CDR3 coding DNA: TGTGCCAGCAGTGTTTTAACAGGCAATCAGCCCCAGCATTTT. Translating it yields CASSVLTGNQPQHF. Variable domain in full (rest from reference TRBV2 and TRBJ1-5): EPEVTQTPSHQVTQMGQEVILRCVPISNHLYFYWYRQILGQKVEFLVSFYNNEISEKSEIFDDQFSVERPDGSNFTLKIRSTKLEDSAMYFCASSVLTGNQPQHFGDGTRLSIL.

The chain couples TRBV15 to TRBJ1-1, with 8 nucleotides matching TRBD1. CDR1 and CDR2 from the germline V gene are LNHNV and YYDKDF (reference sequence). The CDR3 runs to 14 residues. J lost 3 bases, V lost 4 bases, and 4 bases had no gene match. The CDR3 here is CATSTGQGDTEAFF. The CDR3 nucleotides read TGTGCCACCAGCACTGGACAGGGAGACACTGAAGCTTTCTTT.

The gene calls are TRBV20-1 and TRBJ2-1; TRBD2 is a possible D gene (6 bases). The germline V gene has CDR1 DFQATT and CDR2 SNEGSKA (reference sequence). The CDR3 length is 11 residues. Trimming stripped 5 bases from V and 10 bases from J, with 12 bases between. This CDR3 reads CSARTSHEQFF. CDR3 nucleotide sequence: TGCAGTGCTCGCACTAGCCACGAGCAGTTCTTC.

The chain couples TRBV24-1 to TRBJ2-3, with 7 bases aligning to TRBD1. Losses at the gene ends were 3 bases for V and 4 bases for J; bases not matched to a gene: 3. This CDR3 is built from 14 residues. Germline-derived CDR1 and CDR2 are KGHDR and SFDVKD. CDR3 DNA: TGTGCCACCAGTGATATTGGGACAGCAGATACGCAGTATTTT. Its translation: CATSDIGTADTQYF.

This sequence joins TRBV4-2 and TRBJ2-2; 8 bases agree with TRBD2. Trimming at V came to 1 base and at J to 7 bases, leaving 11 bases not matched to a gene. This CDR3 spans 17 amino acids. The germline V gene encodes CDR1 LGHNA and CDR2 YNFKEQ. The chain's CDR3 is CASSQGSGTRLDGELFF. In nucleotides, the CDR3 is TGTGCCAGCAGCCAAGGCAGCGGGACTAGACTCGACGGGGAGCTGTTTTTT.

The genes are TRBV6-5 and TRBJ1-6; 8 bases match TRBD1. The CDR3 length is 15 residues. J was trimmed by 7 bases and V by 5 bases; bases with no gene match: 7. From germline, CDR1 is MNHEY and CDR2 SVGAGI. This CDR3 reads CASSRQGNSNSPLHF. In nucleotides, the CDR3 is TGTGCCAGCAGTCGACAGGGGAATAGCAATTCACCCCTCCACTTT.

The CDR3 is CASSPNIWALRELNTEAFF. The CDR3 coding sequence is TGTGCCAGCAGCCCAAATATTTGGGCCCTTCGGGAACTGAACACTGAAGCTTTCTTT. This chain uses TRBV7-6 with TRBJ1-1, with unresolved D. Germline loops: CDR1 SGHVS, CDR2 FNYEAQ. CDR3 length: 19 residues. Trimming took off 5 bases at V and 0 bases at J, with 25 bases between the two ends.

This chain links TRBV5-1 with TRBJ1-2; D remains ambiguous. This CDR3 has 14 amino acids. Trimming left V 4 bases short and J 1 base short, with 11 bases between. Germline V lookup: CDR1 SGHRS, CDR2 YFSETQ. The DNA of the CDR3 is TGCGCCAGCAGCCGGTCCGTTGGTAACTATGGCTACACCTTC. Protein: CASSRSVGNYGYTF. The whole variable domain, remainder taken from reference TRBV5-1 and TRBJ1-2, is KAGVTQTPRYLIKTRGQQVTLSCSPISGHRSVSWYQQTPGQGLQFLFEYFSETQRNKGNFPGRFSGRQFSNSRSEMNVSTLELGDSALYLCASSRSVGNYGYTFGSGTRLTVV.

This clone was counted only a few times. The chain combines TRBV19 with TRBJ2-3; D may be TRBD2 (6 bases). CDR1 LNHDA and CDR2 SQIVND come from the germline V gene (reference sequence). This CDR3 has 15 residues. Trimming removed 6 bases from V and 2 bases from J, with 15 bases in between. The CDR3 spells CASRRLGFATDTQYF. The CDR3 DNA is TGTGCCAGTAGACGACTAGGATTTGCCACAGATACGCAGTATTTT.

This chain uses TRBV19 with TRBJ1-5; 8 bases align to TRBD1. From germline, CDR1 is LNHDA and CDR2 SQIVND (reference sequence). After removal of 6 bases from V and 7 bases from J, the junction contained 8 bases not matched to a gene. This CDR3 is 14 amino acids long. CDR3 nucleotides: TGTGCCAGTAGCGTGGGGACAGGAAGCCAGCCCCAGCATTTT. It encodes CASSVGTGSQPQHF.

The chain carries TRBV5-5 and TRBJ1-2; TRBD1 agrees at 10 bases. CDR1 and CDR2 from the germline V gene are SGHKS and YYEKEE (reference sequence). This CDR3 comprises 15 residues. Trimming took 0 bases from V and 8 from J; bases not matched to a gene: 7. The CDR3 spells CASSLGFGTGEGYTF. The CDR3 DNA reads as TGTGCCAGCAGCTTGGGGTTCGGGACAGGGGAAGGCTACACCTTC.

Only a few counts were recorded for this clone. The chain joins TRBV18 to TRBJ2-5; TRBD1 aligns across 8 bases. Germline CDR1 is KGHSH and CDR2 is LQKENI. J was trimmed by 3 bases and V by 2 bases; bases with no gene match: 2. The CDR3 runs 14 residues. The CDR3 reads CASSPTTGEETQYF. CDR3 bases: TGTGCCAGCTCACCAACGACAGGGGAAGAGACCCAGTACTTC.

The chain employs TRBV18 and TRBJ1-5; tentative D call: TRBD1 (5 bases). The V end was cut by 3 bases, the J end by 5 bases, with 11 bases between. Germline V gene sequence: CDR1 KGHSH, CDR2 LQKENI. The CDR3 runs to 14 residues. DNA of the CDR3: TGTGCCAGCTCACCCCAATCACAGGATCAGCCCCAGCATTTT. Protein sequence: CASSPQSQDQPQHF.

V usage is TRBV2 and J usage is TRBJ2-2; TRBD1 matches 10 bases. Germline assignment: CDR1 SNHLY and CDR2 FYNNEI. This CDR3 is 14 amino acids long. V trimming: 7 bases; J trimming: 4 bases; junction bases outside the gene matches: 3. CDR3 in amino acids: CASKRTGGTGELFF. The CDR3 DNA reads TGTGCCAGCAAGAGGACAGGGGGCACCGGGGAGCTGTTTTTT.

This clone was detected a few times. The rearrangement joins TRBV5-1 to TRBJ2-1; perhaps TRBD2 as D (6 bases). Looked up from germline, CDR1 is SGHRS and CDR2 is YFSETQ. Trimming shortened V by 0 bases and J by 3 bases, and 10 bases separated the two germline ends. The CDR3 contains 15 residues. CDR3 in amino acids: CASSLAGTFYNEQFF. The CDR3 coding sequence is TGCGCCAGCAGCTTGGCCGGGACTTTCTACAATGAGCAGTTCTTC.

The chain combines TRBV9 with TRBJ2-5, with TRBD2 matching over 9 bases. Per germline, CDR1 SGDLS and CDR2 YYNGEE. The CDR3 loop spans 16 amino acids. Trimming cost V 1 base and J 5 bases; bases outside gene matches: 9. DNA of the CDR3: TGTGCCAGCAGCGTATTGGGCGCGGGGGGGATGGAGACCCAGTACTTC. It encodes CASSVLGAGGMETQYF.

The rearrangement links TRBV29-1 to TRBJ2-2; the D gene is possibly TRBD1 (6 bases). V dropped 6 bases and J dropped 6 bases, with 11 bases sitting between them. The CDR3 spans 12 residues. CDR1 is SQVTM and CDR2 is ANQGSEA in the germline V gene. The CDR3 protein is CSVQGNPGELFF. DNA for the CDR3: TGCAGCGTCCAGGGGAATCCCGGGGAGCTGTTTTTT.